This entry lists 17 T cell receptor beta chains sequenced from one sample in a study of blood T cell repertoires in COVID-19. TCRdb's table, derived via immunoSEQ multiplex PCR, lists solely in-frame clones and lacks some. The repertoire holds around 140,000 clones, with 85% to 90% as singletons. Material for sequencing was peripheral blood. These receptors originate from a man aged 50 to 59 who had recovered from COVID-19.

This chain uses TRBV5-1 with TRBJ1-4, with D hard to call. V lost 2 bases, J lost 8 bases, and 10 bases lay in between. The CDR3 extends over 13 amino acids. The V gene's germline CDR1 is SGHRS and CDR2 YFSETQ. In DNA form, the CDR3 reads TGCGCCAGCAGCTTCGGTCCTAGGGAAAAACTGTTTTTT. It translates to CASSFGPREKLFF.

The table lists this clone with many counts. The chain's CDR3 is CASSSPGQGNTEAFF. Written as DNA, the CDR3 is TGTGCCAGCAGTTCACCGGGACAGGGGAACACTGAAGCTTTCTTT. This rearrangement joins TRBV28 to TRBJ1-1; 9 nucleotides line up with TRBD1. The CDR3 contains 15 residues. Germline V gives CDR1 MDHEN, CDR2 SYDVKM. V trimming: 4 bases; J trimming: 1 base; junction bases outside the gene matches: 4.

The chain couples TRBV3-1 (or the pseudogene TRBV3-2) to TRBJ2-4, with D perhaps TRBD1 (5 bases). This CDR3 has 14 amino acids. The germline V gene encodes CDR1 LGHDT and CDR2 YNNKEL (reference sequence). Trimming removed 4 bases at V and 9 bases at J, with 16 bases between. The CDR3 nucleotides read TGTGCCAGCAGCCCGCGAGGTCCAAGGGGCATTCAGTACTTC. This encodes CASSPRGPRGIQYF.

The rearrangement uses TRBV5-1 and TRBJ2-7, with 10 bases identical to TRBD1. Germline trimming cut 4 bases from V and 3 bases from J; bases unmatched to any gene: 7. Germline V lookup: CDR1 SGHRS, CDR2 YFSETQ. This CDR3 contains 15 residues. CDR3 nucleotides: TGCGCCAGCAGCGGTACCGGGACAGGGGTCTACGAGCAGTACTTC. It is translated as CASSGTGTGVYEQYF.

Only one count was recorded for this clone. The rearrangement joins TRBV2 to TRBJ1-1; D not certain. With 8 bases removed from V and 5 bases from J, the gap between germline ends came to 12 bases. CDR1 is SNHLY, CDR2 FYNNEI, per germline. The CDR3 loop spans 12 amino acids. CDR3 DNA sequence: TGTGCCAGCGTAGTAGGGAGGACTGAAGCTTTCTTT. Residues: CASVVGRTEAFF.

CDR3 region: CASTFHPEEEQFF. The CDR3 nucleotides read TGTGCCAGCACCTTCCACCCAGAGGAGGAGCAGTTCTTC. V and J are TRBV3-1 (or the pseudogene TRBV3-2) and TRBJ2-1; D is uncertain. Per germline, CDR1 LGHDT and CDR2 YNNKEL (reference sequence). The CDR3 has 13 residues. V lost 7 bases and J lost 10, with 17 bases in between.

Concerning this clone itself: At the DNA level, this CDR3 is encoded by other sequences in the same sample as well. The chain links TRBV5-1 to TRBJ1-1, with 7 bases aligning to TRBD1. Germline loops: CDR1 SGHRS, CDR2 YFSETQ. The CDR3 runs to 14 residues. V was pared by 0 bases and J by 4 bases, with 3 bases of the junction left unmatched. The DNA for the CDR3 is TGCGCCAGCAGCTTGGCCTCAGGGGGCACTGAAGCTTTCTTT. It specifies CASSLASGGTEAFF.

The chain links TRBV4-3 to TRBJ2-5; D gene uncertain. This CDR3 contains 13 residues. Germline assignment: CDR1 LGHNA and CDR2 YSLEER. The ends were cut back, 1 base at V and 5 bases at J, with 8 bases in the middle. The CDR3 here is CASSQATMETQYF. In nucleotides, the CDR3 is TGCGCCAGCAGCCAAGCTACGATGGAGACCCAGTACTTC.

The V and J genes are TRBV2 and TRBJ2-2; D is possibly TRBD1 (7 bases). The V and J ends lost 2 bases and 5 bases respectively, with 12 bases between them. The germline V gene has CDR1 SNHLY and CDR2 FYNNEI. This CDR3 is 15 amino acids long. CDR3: CASSELRGETGELFF. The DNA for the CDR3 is TGTGCCAGCAGTGAACTCAGGGGGGAAACCGGGGAGCTGTTTTTT.

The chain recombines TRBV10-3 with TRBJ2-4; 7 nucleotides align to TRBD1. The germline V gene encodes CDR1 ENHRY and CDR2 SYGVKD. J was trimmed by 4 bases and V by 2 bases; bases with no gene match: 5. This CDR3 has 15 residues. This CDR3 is CAISEPGQLKNIQYF. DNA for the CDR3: TGTGCCATCAGTGAGCCGGGACAGCTAAAAAACATTCAGTACTTC.

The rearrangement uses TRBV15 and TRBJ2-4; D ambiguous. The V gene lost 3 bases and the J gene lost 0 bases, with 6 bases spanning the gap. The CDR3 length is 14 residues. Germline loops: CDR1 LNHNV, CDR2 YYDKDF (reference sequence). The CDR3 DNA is TGTGCCACCAGCAGTGAACTAGCCAAAAACATTCAGTACTTC. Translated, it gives CATSSELAKNIQYF.

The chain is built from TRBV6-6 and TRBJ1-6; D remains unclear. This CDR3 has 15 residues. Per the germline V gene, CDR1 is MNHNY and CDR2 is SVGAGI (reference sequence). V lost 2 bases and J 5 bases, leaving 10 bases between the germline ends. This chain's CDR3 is CASSYAGFNNSPLHF. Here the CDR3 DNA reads TGTGCCAGCAGTTACGCGGGGTTCAATAATTCACCCCTCCACTTT.

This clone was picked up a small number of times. The CDR3 bases are TGTGCCAGCAGCTTTAACAGCATGAACACTGAAGCTTTCTTT. Amino acid sequence: CASSFNSMNTEAFF. This chain connects TRBV7-9 to TRBJ1-1; D not certain. Trimming shortened V by 3 bases and J by 0 bases, and 8 bases separated the two germline ends. CDR3 length: 14 amino acids. Germline values: CDR1 SEHNR, CDR2 FQNEAQ (reference sequence).

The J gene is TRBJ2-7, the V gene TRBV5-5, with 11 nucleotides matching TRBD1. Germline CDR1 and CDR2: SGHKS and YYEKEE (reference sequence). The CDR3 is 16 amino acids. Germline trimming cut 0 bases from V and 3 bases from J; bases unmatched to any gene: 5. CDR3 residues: CASSLAAGTGGYEQYF. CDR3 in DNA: TGTGCCAGCAGCTTGGCCGCGGGGACAGGGGGCTACGAGCAGTACTTC.

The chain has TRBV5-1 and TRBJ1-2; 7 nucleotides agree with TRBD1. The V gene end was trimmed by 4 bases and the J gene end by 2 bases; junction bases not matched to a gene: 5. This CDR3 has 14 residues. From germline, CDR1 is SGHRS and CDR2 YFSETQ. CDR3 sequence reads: CASSPPGQNYGYTF. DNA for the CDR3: TGCGCCAGCAGCCCACCGGGACAGAACTATGGCTACACCTTC.

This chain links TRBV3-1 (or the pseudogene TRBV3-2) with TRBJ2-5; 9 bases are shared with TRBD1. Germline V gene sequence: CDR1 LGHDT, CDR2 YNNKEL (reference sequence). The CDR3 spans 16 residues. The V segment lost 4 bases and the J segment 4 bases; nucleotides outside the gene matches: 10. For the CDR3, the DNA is TGTGCCAGCAGCCTTGGGACAGGGCGTGCGGGAGAGACCCAGTACTTC. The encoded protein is CASSLGTGRAGETQYF.

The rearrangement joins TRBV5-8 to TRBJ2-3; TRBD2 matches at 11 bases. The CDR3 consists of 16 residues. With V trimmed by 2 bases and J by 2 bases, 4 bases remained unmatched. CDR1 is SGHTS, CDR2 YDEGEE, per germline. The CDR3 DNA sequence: TGTGCCAGCAGCTTACGACTAGCGGGGTTCACAGATACGCAGTATTTT. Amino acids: CASSLRLAGFTDTQYF.